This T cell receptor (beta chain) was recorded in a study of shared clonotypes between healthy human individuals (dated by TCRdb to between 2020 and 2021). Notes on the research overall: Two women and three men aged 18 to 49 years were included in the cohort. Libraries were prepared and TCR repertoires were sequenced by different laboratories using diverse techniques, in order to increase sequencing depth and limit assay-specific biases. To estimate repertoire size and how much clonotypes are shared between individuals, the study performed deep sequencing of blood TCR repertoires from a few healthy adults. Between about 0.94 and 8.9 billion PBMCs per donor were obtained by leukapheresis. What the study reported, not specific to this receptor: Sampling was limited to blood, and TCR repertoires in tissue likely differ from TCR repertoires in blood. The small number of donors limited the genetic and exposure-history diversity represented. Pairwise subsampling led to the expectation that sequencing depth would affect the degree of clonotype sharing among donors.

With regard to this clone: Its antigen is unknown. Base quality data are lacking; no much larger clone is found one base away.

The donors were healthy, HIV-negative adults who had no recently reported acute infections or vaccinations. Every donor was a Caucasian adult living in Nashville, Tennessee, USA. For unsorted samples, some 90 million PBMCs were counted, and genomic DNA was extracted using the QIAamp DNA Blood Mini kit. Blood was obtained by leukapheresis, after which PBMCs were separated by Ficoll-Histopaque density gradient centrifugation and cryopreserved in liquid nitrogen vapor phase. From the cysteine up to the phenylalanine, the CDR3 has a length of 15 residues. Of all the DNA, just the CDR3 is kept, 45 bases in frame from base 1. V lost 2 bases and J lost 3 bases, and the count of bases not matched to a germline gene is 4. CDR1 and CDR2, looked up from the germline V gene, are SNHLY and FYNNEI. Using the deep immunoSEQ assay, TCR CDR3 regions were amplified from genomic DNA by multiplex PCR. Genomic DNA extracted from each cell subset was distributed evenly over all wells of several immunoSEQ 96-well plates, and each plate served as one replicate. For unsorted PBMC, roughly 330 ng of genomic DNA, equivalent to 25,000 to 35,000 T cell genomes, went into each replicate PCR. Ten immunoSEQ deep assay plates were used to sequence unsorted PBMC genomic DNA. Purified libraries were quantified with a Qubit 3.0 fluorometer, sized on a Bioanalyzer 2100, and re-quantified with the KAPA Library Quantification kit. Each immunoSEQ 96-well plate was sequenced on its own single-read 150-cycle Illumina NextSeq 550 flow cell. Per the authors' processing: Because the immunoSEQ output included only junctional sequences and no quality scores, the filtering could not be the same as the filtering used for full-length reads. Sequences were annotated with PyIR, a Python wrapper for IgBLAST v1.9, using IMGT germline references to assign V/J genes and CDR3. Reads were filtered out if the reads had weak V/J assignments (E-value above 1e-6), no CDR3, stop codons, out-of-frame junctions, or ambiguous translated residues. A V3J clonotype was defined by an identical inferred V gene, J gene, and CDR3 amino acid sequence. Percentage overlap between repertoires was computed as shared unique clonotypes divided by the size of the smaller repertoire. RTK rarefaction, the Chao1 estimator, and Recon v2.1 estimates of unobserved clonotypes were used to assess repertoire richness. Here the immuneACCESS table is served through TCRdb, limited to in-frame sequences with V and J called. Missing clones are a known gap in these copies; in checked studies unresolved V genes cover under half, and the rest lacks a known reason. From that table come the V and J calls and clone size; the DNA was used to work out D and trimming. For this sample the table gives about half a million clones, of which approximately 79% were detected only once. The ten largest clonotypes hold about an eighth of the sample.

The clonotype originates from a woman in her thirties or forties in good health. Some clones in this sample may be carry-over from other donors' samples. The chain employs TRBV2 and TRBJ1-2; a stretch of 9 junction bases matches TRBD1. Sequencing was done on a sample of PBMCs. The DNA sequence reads TGTGCCAGCAGTGAAACAGGGGGCGATTACTATGGCTACACCTTC. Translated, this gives CASSETGGDYYGYTF.